This T cell receptor (beta chain) was sequenced for a study of T cell responses to AZD1222 COVID-19 vaccine. Broader study findings: Spike-specific TCR breadth and depth grew following two AZD1222 doses.

With regard to this clone: What it binds is unknown.

CDR1 LGHDT and CDR2 YNNKEL come from the germline V gene (reference sequence). This CDR3 comprises 13 residues. The V segment lost 6 bases and the J segment 8 bases; nucleotides outside the gene matches: 6. Second-dose schedules of about 4 or about 12 weeks were combined. Data came from immunoSEQ multiplex PCR; TCRdb stores just in-frame clones and leaves some out. The table records approximately 60,000 clones, roughly 90% of them present only once. This clonotype was obtained from an adult who received the AZD1222 COVID-19 vaccine. The chain uses TRBV3-1 (or the pseudogene TRBV3-2) and TRBJ1-2; 10 bases agree with TRBD1. The sequencing used peripheral blood, collected 28 days after the second AZD1222 dose. Here the CDR3 DNA reads TGTGCCAGCAGTGCTGACAGGGGGCGCGGCTACACCTTC. As protein: CASSADRGRGYTF.